These 15 T cell receptor beta chains were all obtained from the same sample, sequenced in a study of blood T cell repertoires in COVID-19. Sequenced by immunoSEQ multiplex PCR; TCRdb stores in-frame clones only, minus some. This sample has about 270,000 clones, with more than 75% found just once. Material for sequencing was peripheral blood. The source is a woman between 45 and 65 years old with acute or convalescent COVID-19.

The rearrangement joins TRBV28 to TRBJ2-7; maybe TRBD2 (5 bases). With 8 bases removed from V and 0 bases from J, the gap between germline ends came to 8 bases. CDR3 size: 12 residues. Germline V gives CDR1 MDHEN, CDR2 SYDVKM. CDR3 in amino acids: CASRTGSYEQYF. As DNA, the CDR3 is TGTGCCAGCCGGACTGGCTCCTACGAGCAGTACTTC. Combining the CDR3 with reference TRBV28 and TRBJ2-7 gives the whole variable domain DVKVTQSSRYLVKRTGEKVFLECVQDMDHENMFWYRQDPGLGLRLIYFSYDVKMKEKGDIPEGYSVSREKKERFSLILESASTNQTSMYLCASRTGSYEQYFGPGTRLTVT.

The genes are TRBV27 and TRBJ2-3, with a tentative D call TRBD1 (6 bases). The V gene's germline CDR1 is MNHEY and CDR2 SMNVEV (reference sequence). Trimming took 3 bases from V and 4 from J, leaving 14 bases between them. This CDR3 has 15 amino acids. CDR3 loop: CASSFVTGLADTQYF. In nucleotides, the CDR3 is TGTGCCAGCAGTTTTGTAACAGGGTTGGCAGATACGCAGTATTTT.

The V call is TRBV19, the J call TRBJ1-5, with D maybe TRBD1 (6 bases). The CDR3 runs to 15 residues. The germline gives CDR1 LNHDA, CDR2 SQIVND (reference sequence). The ends were cut back, 4 bases at V and 2 bases at J, with 12 bases in the middle. The CDR3 DNA is TGTGCCAGTAGTAATCGGACAGTCCGCAATCAGCCCCAGCATTTT. Its protein is CASSNRTVRNQPQHF.

This rearrangement joins TRBV15 to TRBJ2-7; TRBD2 agrees at 9 bases. CDR1 is LNHNV and CDR2 is YYDKDF in the germline V gene (reference sequence). V shed 1 base and J 6 bases; nucleotides not matched to a gene: 7. The CDR3 is made up of 15 amino acids. CDR3 nucleotides: TGTGCCACCAGCAGAGGTTTGCGGGAGGGAGCCGAGCAGTACTTC. Residues: CATSRGLREGAEQYF.

This clone was recorded only once. This rearrangement joins TRBV7-9 to TRBJ1-2, with 7 bases aligning to TRBD1. J was trimmed by 8 bases and V by 5 bases; bases with no gene match: 5. Germline V CDR1 and CDR2: SEHNR, FQNEAQ (reference sequence). The CDR3 contains 12 residues. In nucleotides, the CDR3 is TGTGCCAGCAGCCCAGGGACAGAAGGCTACACCTTC. It specifies CASSPGTEGYTF.

Remarks on this clone: One end of the junction fails to match germline, which may point to a read error. The chain is built from TRBV5-6 and TRBJ2-3; D may be TRBD1 (5 bases). In germline, CDR1 is SGHDT, CDR2 YYEEEE. This CDR3 comprises 14 residues. CDR3 bases: TGTGCCAGCACCTTGGACCCGCAGGGAGATACGCAGTATTTT. It encodes CASTLDPQGDTQYF. Drawing the rest from reference TRBV5-6 and TRBJ2-3, the complete variable domain is DAGVTQSPTHLIKTRGQQVTLRCSPKSGHDTVSWYQQALGQGPQFIFQYYEEEERQRGNFPDRFSGHQFPNYSSELNVNALLLGDSALYLCASTLDPQGDTQYFGPGTRLTVL.

The chain joins TRBV27 to TRBJ2-1, with TRBD2 matching over 12 bases. The CDR3 extends over 14 amino acids. Trimming took 3 bases from V and 9 from J; bases not matched to a gene: 3. The V gene's germline CDR1 is MNHEY and CDR2 SMNVEV (reference sequence). This CDR3 reads CASSFQGLAGEQFF. The DNA of the CDR3 is TGTGCCAGCAGTTTCCAGGGACTAGCGGGTGAGCAGTTCTTC.

J is TRBJ1-4 and V is TRBV2, with 8 bases lining up with TRBD1. Germline values: CDR1 SNHLY, CDR2 FYNNEI. This CDR3 spans 13 amino acids. The trim removed 7 bases at V and 8 bases at J, leaving 6 bases unmatched. Here the CDR3 DNA reads TGTGCCAGCACAGGACAGGGAAAAGAAAAACTGTTTTTT. This encodes CASTGQGKEKLFF.

The count of this clone is one. This chain connects TRBV11-3 to TRBJ2-5; TRBD2 might be the D (6 bases). Trimming pared 2 bases from V and 5 bases from J, leaving 18 bases between. This CDR3 has 16 amino acids. Germline CDR1 reads SGHNT; CDR2 reads YENEEA. The CDR3 DNA reads TGTGCCAGCAGCTTACAATCTCAGGGAGGTTCGGAGACCCAGTACTTC. Encoded protein: CASSLQSQGGSETQYF.

V is TRBV30 and J is TRBJ1-6, with TRBD1 matching over 7 bases. Per the germline V gene, CDR1 is GTSNPN and CDR2 is SVGIG (reference sequence). The CDR3 spans 14 residues. The junction had 8 bases not matched to a gene; V was cut back by 2 bases and J by 10 bases. The CDR3 coding sequence is TGTGCCTGGAGTCAAGGGGGCTGGGAATCACCCCTCCACTTT. This gives the protein CAWSQGGWESPLHF.

This chain links TRBV9 with TRBJ2-2; 12 nucleotides match TRBD2. This CDR3 region has 18 residues. Trimming at V came to 3 bases and at J to 7 bases, leaving 13 bases not matched to a gene. Germline V gene lookup returns CDR1 SGDLS and CDR2 YYNGEE. The CDR3: CASSARLAGVSGYGELFF. As DNA, the CDR3 is TGTGCCAGCAGCGCCAGACTAGCGGGAGTTAGCGGGTACGGGGAGCTGTTTTTT. The complete variable domain, with remaining parts taken from reference TRBV9 and TRBJ2-2, reads DSGVTQTPKHLITATGQRVTLRCSPRSGDLSVYWYQQSLDQGLQFLIQYYNGEERAKGNILERFSAQQFPDLHSELNLSSLELGDSALYFCASSARLAGVSGYGELFFGEGSRLTVL.

The chain links TRBV6-6 to TRBJ2-1; 10 positions agree with TRBD2. This CDR3 region has 17 residues. The junction had 14 bases not matched to a gene; V was cut back by 5 bases and J by 7 bases. The germline V gene has CDR1 MNHNY and CDR2 SVGAGI (reference sequence). The CDR3 coding sequence is TGTGCCAGCAGTCTCACCACCCTAGCGGGAGTCGGAAATGAGCAGTTCTTC. This translates into CASSLTTLAGVGNEQFF.

The genes are TRBV7-2 and TRBJ2-7; D might be TRBD1 (6 bases). The CDR3 is 12 residues long. Trimming stripped 4 bases from V and 3 bases from J, with 7 bases between. From germline, CDR1 is SGHTA and CDR2 FQGNSA. The CDR3 here is CASSSQGYEQYF. The CDR3 nucleotides are TGTGCCAGCAGCTCACAGGGCTACGAGCAGTACTTC.

The J gene is TRBJ2-5, the V gene TRBV6-2 or TRBV6-3; D not certain. CDR1 is MNHEY and CDR2 is SVGEGT in the germline V gene. The CDR3 totals 12 residues. Deletions cut 5 bases from V and 5 bases from J, with 9 bases between. The CDR3 region is CASSPLAETQYF. The CDR3, as DNA: TGTGCCAGCAGTCCCTTAGCCGAGACCCAGTACTTC.

The table lists this clone with a count of one. The chain links TRBV5-1 to TRBJ2-7; weak D call: TRBD2 (6 bases). This CDR3 is built from 15 residues. Trimming took off 4 bases at V and 0 bases at J, with 14 bases between the two ends. CDR1 is SGHRS and CDR2 is YFSETQ in the germline V gene. The CDR3 reads CASSLRPSDSYEQYF. CDR3 bases: TGCGCCAGCAGCCTGCGGCCTAGCGACTCCTACGAGCAGTACTTC. Based on the CDR3 plus reference TRBV5-1 and TRBJ2-7, the full variable domain is KAGVTQTPRYLIKTRGQQVTLSCSPISGHRSVSWYQQTPGQGLQFLFEYFSETQRNKGNFPGRFSGRQFSNSRSEMNVSTLELGDSALYLCASSLRPSDSYEQYFGPGTRLTVT.